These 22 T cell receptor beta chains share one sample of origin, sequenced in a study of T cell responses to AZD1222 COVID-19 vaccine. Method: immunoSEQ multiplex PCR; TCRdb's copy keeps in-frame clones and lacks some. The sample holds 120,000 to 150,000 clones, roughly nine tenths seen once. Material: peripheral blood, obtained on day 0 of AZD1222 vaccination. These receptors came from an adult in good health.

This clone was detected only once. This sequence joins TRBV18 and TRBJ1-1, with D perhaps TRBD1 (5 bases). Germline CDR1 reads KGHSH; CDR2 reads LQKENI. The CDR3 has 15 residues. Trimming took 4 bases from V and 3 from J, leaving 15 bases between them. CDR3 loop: CASSLGPPRDTEAFF. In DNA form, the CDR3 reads TGTGCCAGCTCACTGGGACCACCTCGGGACACTGAAGCTTTCTTT.

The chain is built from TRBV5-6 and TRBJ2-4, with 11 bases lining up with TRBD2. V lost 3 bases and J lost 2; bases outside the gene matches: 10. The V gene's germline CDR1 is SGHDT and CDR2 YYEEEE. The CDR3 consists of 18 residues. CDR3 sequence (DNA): TGTGCCAGCAGCTCCTCCCGGCCTAGCGGGAGGACCAAAAACATTCAGTACTTC. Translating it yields CASSSSRPSGRTKNIQYF.

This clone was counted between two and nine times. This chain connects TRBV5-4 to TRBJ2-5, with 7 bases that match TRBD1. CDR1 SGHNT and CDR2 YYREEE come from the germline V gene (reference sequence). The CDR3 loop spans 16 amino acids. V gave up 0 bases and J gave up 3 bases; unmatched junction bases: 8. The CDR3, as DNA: TGTGCCAGCAGCTTGGCCCTGGGACAGACAAAAGAGACCCAGTACTTC. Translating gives CASSLALGQTKETQYF.

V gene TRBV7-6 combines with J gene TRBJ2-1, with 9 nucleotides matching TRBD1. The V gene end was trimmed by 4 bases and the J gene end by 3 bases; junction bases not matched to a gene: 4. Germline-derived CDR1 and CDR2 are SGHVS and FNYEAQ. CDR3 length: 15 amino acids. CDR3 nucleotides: TGTGCCAGCAGCTCGACAGGGGGGGGCTACAATGAGCAGTTCTTC. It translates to CASSSTGGGYNEQFF.

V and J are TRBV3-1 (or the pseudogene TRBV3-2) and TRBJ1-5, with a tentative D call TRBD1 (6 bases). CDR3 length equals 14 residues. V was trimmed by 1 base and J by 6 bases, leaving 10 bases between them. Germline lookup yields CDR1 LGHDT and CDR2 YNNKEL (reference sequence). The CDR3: CASSQAGAGQPQHF. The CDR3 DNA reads TGTGCCAGCAGCCAAGCGGGGGCGGGTCAGCCCCAGCATTTT.

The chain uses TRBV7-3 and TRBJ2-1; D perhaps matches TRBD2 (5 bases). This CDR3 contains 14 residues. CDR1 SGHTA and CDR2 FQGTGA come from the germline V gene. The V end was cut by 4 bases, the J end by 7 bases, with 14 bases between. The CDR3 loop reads CASSSRGLGNEQFF. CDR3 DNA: TGTGCCAGCAGCTCTCGAGGACTGGGGAATGAGCAGTTCTTC.

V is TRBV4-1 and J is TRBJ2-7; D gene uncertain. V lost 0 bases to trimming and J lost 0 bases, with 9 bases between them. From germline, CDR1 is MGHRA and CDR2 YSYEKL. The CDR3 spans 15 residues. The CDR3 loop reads CASSQELSFSYEQYF. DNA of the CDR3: TGCGCCAGCAGCCAAGAACTCTCTTTCTCCTACGAGCAGTACTTC.

Written as DNA, the CDR3 is TGTGCCTGGAGCTTCAGGAAAAACTATGGCTACACCTTC. Amino acid sequence: CAWSFRKNYGYTF. The chain couples TRBV30 to TRBJ1-2; D remains ambiguous. V lost 3 bases to trimming and J lost 2 bases, with 10 bases between them. Germline V gene sequence: CDR1 GTSNPN, CDR2 SVGIG (reference sequence). This CDR3 is 13 amino acids long.

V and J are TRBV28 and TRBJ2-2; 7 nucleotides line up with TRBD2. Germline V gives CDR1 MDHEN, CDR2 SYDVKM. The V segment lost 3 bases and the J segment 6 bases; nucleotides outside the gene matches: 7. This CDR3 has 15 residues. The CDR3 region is CASSFGGGPPGELFF. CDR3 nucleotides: TGTGCCAGCAGTTTCGGGGGAGGGCCCCCCGGGGAGCTGTTTTTT.

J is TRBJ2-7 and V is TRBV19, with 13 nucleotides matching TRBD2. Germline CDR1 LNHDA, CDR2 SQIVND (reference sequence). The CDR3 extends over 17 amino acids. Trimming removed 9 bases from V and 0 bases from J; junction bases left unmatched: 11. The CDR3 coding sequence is TGTGCCAGCTCCGGGACTAGCGGGATTATCAGCTCCTACGAGCAGTACTTC. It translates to CASSGTSGIISSYEQYF.

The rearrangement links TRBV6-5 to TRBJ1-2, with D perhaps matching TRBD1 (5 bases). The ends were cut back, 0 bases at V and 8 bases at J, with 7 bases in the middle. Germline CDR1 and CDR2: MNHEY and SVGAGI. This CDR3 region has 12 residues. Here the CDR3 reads CASSYSKGGYTF. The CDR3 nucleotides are TGTGCCAGCAGTTACTCGAAGGGGGGCTACACCTTC.

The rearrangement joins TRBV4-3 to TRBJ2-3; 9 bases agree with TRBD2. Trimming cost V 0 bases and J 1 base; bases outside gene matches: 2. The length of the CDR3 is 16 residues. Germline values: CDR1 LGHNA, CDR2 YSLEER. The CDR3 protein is CASSQEAGGRTDTQYF. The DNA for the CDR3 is TGCGCCAGCAGCCAAGAGGCGGGAGGGCGCACAGATACGCAGTATTTT.

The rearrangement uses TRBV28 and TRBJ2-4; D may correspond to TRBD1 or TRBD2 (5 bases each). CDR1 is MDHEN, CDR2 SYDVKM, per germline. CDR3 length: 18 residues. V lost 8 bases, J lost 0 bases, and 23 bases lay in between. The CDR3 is CASCPGGGAALAKNIQYF. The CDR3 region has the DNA TGTGCCAGCTGTCCGGGTGGGGGAGCCGCGCTAGCCAAAAACATTCAGTACTTC.

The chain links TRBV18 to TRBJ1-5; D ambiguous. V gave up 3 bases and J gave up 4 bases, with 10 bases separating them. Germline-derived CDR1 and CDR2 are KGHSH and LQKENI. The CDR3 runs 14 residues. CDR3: CASSPGSGNQPQHF. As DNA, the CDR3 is TGTGCCAGCTCACCGGGATCCGGGAATCAGCCCCAGCATTTT.

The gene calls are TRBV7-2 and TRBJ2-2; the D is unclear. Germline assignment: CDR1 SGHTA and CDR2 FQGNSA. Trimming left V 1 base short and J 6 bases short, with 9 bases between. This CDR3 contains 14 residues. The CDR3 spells CASSLVWAAGELFF. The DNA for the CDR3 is TGTGCCAGCAGCTTAGTGTGGGCGGCCGGGGAGCTGTTTTTT.

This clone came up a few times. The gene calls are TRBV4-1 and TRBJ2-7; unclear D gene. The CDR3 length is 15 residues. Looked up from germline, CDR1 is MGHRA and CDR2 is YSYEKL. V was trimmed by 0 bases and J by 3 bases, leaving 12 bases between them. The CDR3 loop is CASSQEWVASYEQYF. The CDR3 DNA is TGCGCCAGCAGCCAAGAGTGGGTGGCCAGCTACGAGCAGTACTTC.

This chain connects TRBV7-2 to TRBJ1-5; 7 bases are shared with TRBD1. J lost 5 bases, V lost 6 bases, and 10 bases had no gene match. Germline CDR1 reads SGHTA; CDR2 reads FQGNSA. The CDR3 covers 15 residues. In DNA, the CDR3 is TGTGCCAGCAGTTTCCGACAGGGACGGGATCAGCCCCAGCATTTT. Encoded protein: CASSFRQGRDQPQHF.

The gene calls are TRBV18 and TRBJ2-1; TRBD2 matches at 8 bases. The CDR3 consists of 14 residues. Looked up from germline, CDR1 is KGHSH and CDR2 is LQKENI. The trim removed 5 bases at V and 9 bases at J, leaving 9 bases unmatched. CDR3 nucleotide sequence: TGTGCCAGCTCATCAGCGGGGGAGGTTAGTGAGCAGTTCTTC. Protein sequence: CASSSAGEVSEQFF.

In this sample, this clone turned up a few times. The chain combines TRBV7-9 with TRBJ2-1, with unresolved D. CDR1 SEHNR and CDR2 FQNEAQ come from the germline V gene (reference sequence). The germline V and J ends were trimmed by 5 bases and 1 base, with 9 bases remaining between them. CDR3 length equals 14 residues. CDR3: CASSPSQSYNEQFF. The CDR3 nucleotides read TGTGCCAGCAGCCCAAGCCAGTCCTACAATGAGCAGTTCTTC.

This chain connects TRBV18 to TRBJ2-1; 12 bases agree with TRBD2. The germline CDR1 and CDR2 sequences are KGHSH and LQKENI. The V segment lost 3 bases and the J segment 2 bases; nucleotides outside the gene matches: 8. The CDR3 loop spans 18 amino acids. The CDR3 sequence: CASSPRTSGISTYNEQFF. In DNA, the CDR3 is TGTGCCAGCTCACCGAGGACTAGCGGGATTTCCACCTACAATGAGCAGTTCTTC.

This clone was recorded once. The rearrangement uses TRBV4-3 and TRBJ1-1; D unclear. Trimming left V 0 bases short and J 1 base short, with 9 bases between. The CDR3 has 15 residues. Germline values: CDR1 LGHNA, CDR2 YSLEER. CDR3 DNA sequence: TGCGCCAGCAGCCAAGATCCTGTTCGGAACACTGAAGCTTTCTTT. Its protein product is CASSQDPVRNTEAFF.

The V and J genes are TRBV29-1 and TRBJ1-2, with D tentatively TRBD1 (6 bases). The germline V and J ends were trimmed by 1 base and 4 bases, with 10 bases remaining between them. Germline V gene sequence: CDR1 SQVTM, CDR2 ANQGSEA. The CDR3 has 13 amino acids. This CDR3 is CSVEVGQCYGYTF. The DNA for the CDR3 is TGCAGCGTTGAAGTCGGACAGTGCTATGGCTACACCTTC.